Listed below are T cell receptor beta chains from one sample, sequenced in a study of cytomegalovirus exposure and HLA in healthy donors. Sequencing was performed with immunoSEQ multiplex PCR; in TCRdb, only in-frame clones are kept and a portion is missing. The sample table sets out roughly 65,000 clones. The sequenced sample consisted of PBMCs. The receptors shown here come from a boy between 5 and 17 years old in good health and CMV-seronegative. Both conserved end residues are trimmed from each CDR3.

v_call: TRBV6-6
cdr3_aa: ASSPAGVFETQY

v_call: TRBV19
cdr3_aa: ASTFTGTGTDTQY

v_call: TRBV6-1
cdr3_aa: ASSNLGQNYEQY

v_call: TRBV5-1
cdr3_aa: ASSPGSNTYEQY

v_call: TRBV6-1
cdr3_aa: ASSEISTDNYGYT

v_call: TRBV6-1
cdr3_aa: ASRGTGNTGELF

v_call: TRBV27
cdr3_aa: ASSFGGNGNSPLH

v_call: TRBV5-5
cdr3_aa: ASRTTGLPRPYEQY

v_call: TRBV9
cdr3_aa: ASSVGGAGGTGELF

v_call: TRBV9
cdr3_aa: ASSGGGTNNYEQY

v_call: TRBV29-1
cdr3_aa: SVEERGSGANVLT

v_call: TRBV6-6
cdr3_aa: ASRVGQNQETQY

v_call: TRBV25-1
cdr3_aa: ASSEAAGRAEKLF

v_call: TRBV6-1
cdr3_aa: ASSFNTGIYGYT

v_call: TRBV27
cdr3_aa: ASRTEGDYGYT

v_call: TRBV5-4
cdr3_aa: ASSALNQPMLGEAF

v_call: TRBV9
cdr3_aa: ASSVRKIDEQF

v_call: TRBV19
cdr3_aa: ASSPGGQGEVYEQY

v_call: TRBV27
cdr3_aa: ASSFGTGSNTEAF

v_call: TRBV7-9
cdr3_aa: ASSLGQGSQPQH

v_call: TRBV7-9
cdr3_aa: ASGAWQGVSHEQY

v_call: TRBV7-9
cdr3_aa: ASSLGADYEQY

v_call: TRBV13
cdr3_aa: ASSTTNRAVGYGYT

v_call: TRBV29-1
cdr3_aa: SVLDRGRGQPQH

v_call: TRBV6-5
cdr3_aa: ASSPPGLTSYEQY

v_call: TRBV19
cdr3_aa: ASRRSADEKLF

v_call: TRBV5-5
cdr3_aa: ASQSTGTSGNTIY

v_call: TRBV10-3
cdr3_aa: AISSQGTDTEAF

v_call: TRBV30
cdr3_aa: AWSSGLEETQY

v_call: TRBV5-1
cdr3_aa: ASSLDGGLRQPQH

v_call: TRBV11-2
cdr3_aa: ASSLFATNEKLF

v_call: TRBV2
cdr3_aa: ASRPGSGNTIY

v_call: TRBV19
cdr3_aa: ASSIPSSGGSTGELF

v_call: TRBV6-1
cdr3_aa: ASSERQGLGQPQH

v_call: TRBV5-6
cdr3_aa: ASSLGLGTSYSGGEQF

v_call: TRBV9
cdr3_aa: ASSFSGRVNTEAF

v_call: TRBV14
cdr3_aa: ASSRRQGAFEAF

v_call: TRBV9
cdr3_aa: ASSPLAGTNTDTQY

v_call: TRBV25-1
cdr3_aa: ASRGQINQPQH

v_call: TRBV6-5
cdr3_aa: ASSRWRPNTGELF

v_call: TRBV11-3
cdr3_aa: ASSLGQGAYNEQF